This T cell receptor beta chain was profiled in a study of cytomegalovirus exposure and HLA in healthy donors. Whole-study findings and limits: Reported performance of the classifier showed diagnosis of cytomegalovirus status with high specificity and sensitivity. Of the V segments, some could not be distinguished, including TRBV6-2 and TRBV6-3, and were excluded. Cytomegalovirus association was assigned to under 200 TCR beta chains. A later analysis linked a missense variant in DCLRE1C to the trimming of TCR beta V and J genes.

This CDR3 spans 15 amino acids. Germline CDR1 SGHAT, CDR2 FQNNGV. Trimming removed 2 bases from V and 4 bases from J; junction bases left unmatched: 3. A single count supports this clone. Its antigen is not known. The primer mix had 60 Vbeta and 13 Jbeta primers. Sequencing was performed with immunoSEQ multiplex PCR; in TCRdb, only in-frame clones are kept and a portion is missing. The sample lists about 90,000 clones; approximately 76% were seen once. The chain links TRBV11-2 to TRBJ2-3, with 10 bases matching TRBD2. The sequence came from a woman aged 60-75 years in good health and CMV-seropositive. The sample consisted of PBMCs. The CDR3, as DNA: TGTGCCAGCAGCTTACTAGCGGGAGCCGCAGATACGCAGTATTTT. It encodes CASSLLAGAADTQYF.